The clone carrying this T cell receptor (beta chain) was detected many times. A read error may account for a junction end that differs from germline. The data originate from a study of early T cells in non-severe SARS-CoV-2 infection. This CDR3 is built from 13 residues. Germline values: CDR1 SGHAT, CDR2 FQNNGV. One entry per CDR3 protein, called by TCRdb with MiXCR from the 5' RACE reads. Here the sample spans over 50,000 distinct CDR3 sequences, 8% being singletons. The sequence was obtained from an adult who was a healthcare worker with PCR-confirmed SARS-CoV-2 infection or an uninfected control (not recorded which). The rearrangement joins TRBV11-2 to TRBJ2-3; D is unresolved. Material: whole blood. CDR3 sequence reads: CASSSVTPDTRYF. In DNA form, the CDR3 reads TGTGCCAGCAGCTCCGTGACACCAGATACGCGGTATTTT.